This T cell receptor beta chain was obtained from a study of shared clonotypes between healthy human individuals. Across the study: The donor pool was made up of a couple of women and three men aged 18 to 49. Study results and limitations: An expected dependence of interdonor clonotype sharing on sequencing depth was noted. Shared clonotypes across all four donors exceeded non-shared ones in generation probability.

Assay used: immunoSEQ multiplex PCR; TCRdb lists only in-frame clones, some missing. The sample carries a few million clones, about 92% recorded once. CD4+ cells yielded CD45RA+ naive and CD45RA-negative memory subsets. The CDR3 sequence is 16 residues long. The junction had 12 bases not matched to a gene; V was cut back by 7 bases and J by 3 bases. The V gene's germline CDR1 is SNHLY and CDR2 FYNNEI. Turning to this clone: Its target is not known.

The chain recombines TRBV2 with TRBJ2-5; 9 bases match TRBD2. The sample taken for sequencing was naive CD4+ T cells from PBMCs. Noted subset: CD45RA+ positively selected. The source is a man younger than 35 in good health. Some clones in this sample may be carry-over from other donors' samples. The CDR3 loop is CASKTPSGTPEETQYF. In nucleotides, the CDR3 is TGTGCCAGCAAAACTCCTAGCGGGACTCCAGAAGAGACCCAGTACTTC.